The text below deals with one T cell receptor beta chain. The junction departs from the called germline gene at one end, perhaps through a read error. CFSE-labeled responder cells (around 200,000) were plated with around 200,000 irradiated, violet-dye-labeled stimulator cells. Following the reaction, CD3+CD4+ and CD3+CD8+ responders that were proliferating and CFSE-low underwent sorting. Clones were read by immunoSEQ multiplex PCR, and TCRdb kept only the in-frame ones, dropping some. In the table there are about 3,800 clones, roughly 43% of which are singletons. This specimen belongs to a study of graft-versus-host responses after intestinal transplantation. Regarding the study as a whole: GvH clonotypes were identified within recipient marrow, with a subset emerging first in ileum or blood.

This CDR3 has 16 amino acids. Germline CDR1 SGHTA, CDR2 FQGTGA. The TCR originated in a human patient who was an organ donor for intestinal transplantation. This chain links TRBV7-3 with TRBJ2-7; TRBD2 agrees at 9 bases. The sample in question was alloreactive CD8+ T cells from a mixed lymphocyte reaction culture, obtained before transplantation. Subset reported: CFSE-low proliferating T cells sorted from roughly 6-day pre-transplant mixed lymphocyte reaction (GvH or HvG direction). CDR3 loop: CASSLTEYSGSYEQYF. CDR3 in DNA: TGTGCCAGCAGCCTAACGGAGTATAGCGGGAGTTACGAGCAGTACTTC. Filled out from reference TRBV7-3 and TRBJ2-7, the complete variable domain reads GAGVSQTPSNKVTEKGKYVELRCDPISGHTALYWYRQSLGQGPEFLIYFQGTGAADDSGLPNDRFFAVRPEGSVSTLKIQRTERGDSAVYLCASSLTEYSGSYEQYFGPGTRLTVT.